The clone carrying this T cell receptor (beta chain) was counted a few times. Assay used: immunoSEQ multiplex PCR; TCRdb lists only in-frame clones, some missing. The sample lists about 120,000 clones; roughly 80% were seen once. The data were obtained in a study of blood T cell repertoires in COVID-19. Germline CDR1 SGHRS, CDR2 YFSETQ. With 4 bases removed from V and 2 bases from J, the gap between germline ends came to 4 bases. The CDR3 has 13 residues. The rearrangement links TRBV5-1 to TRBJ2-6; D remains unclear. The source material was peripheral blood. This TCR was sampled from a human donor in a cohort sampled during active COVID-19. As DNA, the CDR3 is TGCGCCAGCAGCCCGGCTGGGGCCAACGTCCTGACTTTC. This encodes CASSPAGANVLTF.